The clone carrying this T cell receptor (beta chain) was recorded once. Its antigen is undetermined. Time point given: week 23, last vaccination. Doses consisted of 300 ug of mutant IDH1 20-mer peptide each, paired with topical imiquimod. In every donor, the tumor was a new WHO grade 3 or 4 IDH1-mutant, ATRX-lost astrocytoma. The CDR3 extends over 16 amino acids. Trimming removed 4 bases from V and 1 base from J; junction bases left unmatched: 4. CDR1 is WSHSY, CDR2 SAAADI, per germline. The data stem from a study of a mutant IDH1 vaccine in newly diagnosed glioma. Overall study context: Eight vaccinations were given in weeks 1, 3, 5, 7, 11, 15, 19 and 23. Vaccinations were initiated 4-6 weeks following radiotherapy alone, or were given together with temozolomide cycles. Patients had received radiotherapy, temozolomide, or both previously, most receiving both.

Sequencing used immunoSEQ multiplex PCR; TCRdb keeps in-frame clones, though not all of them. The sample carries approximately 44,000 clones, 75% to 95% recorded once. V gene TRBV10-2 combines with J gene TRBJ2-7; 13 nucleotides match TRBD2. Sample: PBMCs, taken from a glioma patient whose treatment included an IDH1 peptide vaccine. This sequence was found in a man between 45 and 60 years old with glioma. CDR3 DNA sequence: TGCGCCAGCAGTGGACTAGCGGGGGGCCTTTCCTACGAGCAGTACTTC. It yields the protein CASSGLAGGLSYEQYF.